Below, 14 T cell receptor beta chains from the same sample are listed, as sequenced in a study of radiotherapy plus CTLA-4 blockade in lung cancer. Profiling relied on immunoSEQ multiplex PCR, and the TCRdb table lists in-frame clones only, not all of them. The profile shows around 80,000 clones, around 74% of them singletons. Sequencing used peripheral blood, obtained from a patient treated with radiotherapy plus ipilimumab. The receptors were sampled from a human donor with non-small cell lung cancer whose response to radiotherapy plus ipilimumab could not be evaluated.

This sequence joins TRBV7-8 and TRBJ2-1; D not certain. Germline CDR1 is SGHVS and CDR2 is FQNEAQ. This CDR3 contains 11 residues. The germline V and J ends were trimmed by 5 bases and 7 bases, with 6 bases remaining between them. The CDR3 spells CASSQKNEQFF. CDR3 nucleotide sequence: TGTGCCAGCAGCCAGAAGAATGAGCAGTTCTTC.

CDR3 coding DNA: TGTGCCAGCAGTTCGGGAAACACTGAAGCTTTCTTT. This gives the protein CASSSGNTEAFF. The chain joins TRBV27 to TRBJ1-1, with unresolved D. The CDR3 runs to 12 residues. Trimming removed 4 bases at V and 2 bases at J, with 5 bases between. Germline V CDR1 and CDR2: MNHEY, SMNVEV (reference sequence).

The V gene is TRBV10-3, the J gene TRBJ2-1; 9 bases align to TRBD2. With V trimmed by 4 bases and J by 5 bases, 6 bases remained unmatched. The CDR3 runs 15 residues. Germline lookup yields CDR1 ENHRY and CDR2 SYGVKD. As DNA, the CDR3 is TGTGCCATCAGTGGCGGGGCGGGAGGGCACAATGAGCAGTTCTTC. Its protein product is CAISGGAGGHNEQFF.

The table lists this clone with a few counts. CDR3 DNA sequence: TGTGCCAGCAGCAACGGTGATCAGCCCCAGCATTTT. This encodes CASSNGDQPQHF. The chain uses TRBV21-1 and TRBJ1-5. TRBV21-1 is flagged as a pseudogene. CDR3 length: 12 residues.

Only a few counts were recorded for this clone. V and J are TRBV28 and TRBJ1-2, with D hard to call. CDR3 size: 13 residues. Germline V gives CDR1 MDHEN, CDR2 SYDVKM. Trimming took 5 bases from V and 0 from J, leaving 7 bases between them. The CDR3 here is CASSRRANYGYTF. CDR3 nucleotide sequence: TGTGCCAGCAGTCGAAGAGCTAACTATGGCTACACCTTC.

The chain joins TRBV11-1 to TRBJ1-5; possible D gene TRBD1, 6 bases. Trimming took off 4 bases at V and 1 base at J, with 8 bases between the two ends. Germline V gives CDR1 SGHAT, CDR2 FQDESV (reference sequence). CDR3 length: 14 amino acids. The chain's CDR3 is CASSSDRSNQPQHF. The DNA of the CDR3 is TGTGCCAGCAGCTCCGACAGGAGCAATCAGCCCCAGCATTTT.

This chain uses TRBV7-9 with TRBJ2-1, with D possibly matching TRBD1 (5 bases). V was clipped by 1 base and J by 9 bases, with 16 bases between them. The CDR3 spans 15 residues. Germline V gives CDR1 SEHNR, CDR2 FQNEAQ (reference sequence). For the CDR3, the DNA is TGTGCCAGCAGCTTAGTTGTGGGGTCAAGGGGTGAGCAGTTCTTC. The encoded protein is CASSLVVGSRGEQFF.

This chain connects TRBV30 to TRBJ1-1; possibly TRBD1 for D (6 bases). The ends were cut back, 4 bases at V and 5 bases at J, with 14 bases in the middle. This CDR3 is built from 13 residues. CDR1 and CDR2 (germline): GTSNPN, SVGIG (reference sequence). The CDR3 loop is CAWTFDRRTEAFF. The DNA for the CDR3 is TGTGCCTGGACCTTCGACAGGCGGACTGAAGCTTTCTTT.

This rearrangement joins TRBV6-5 to TRBJ1-2, with D hard to call. Between the trimmed V and J ends, which lost 2 bases and 5 bases, there was a span of 12 bases. Germline V lookup: CDR1 MNHEY, CDR2 SVGAGI. This CDR3 spans 14 amino acids. In DNA form, the CDR3 reads TGTGCCAGCAGTTACCTTGGACTTGGGTATGGCTACACCTTC. It translates to CASSYLGLGYGYTF.

This chain links TRBV30 with TRBJ1-2; weak D call: TRBD1 (6 bases). Germline assignment: CDR1 GTSNPN and CDR2 SVGIG (reference sequence). V lost 6 bases and J lost 3, with 11 bases in between. CDR3 length equals 12 residues. CDR3 amino acids: CACPRQDYGYTF. CDR3 sequence (DNA): TGTGCCTGCCCACGACAGGACTATGGCTACACCTTC.

The rearrangement uses TRBV30 and TRBJ2-5; D call uncertain. Trimming took off 0 bases at V and 5 bases at J, with 13 bases between the two ends. CDR3 size: 14 residues. CDR1 and CDR2 from the germline V gene are GTSNPN and SVGIG (reference sequence). CDR3 sequence reads: CAWSVSLLGETQYF. Here the CDR3 DNA reads TGTGCCTGGAGTGTATCCCTTCTGGGCGAGACCCAGTACTTC.

The chain is built from TRBV4-3 and TRBJ1-5; D gene unclear. This CDR3 spans 13 amino acids. With 3 bases removed from V and 4 bases from J, the gap between germline ends came to 7 bases. Germline CDR1 LGHNA, CDR2 YSLEER. Here the CDR3 reads CASSQNINQPQHF. Written as DNA, the CDR3 is TGCGCCAGCAGCCAGAACATTAATCAGCCCCAGCATTTT.

The chain carries TRBV18 and TRBJ1-2, with a tentative D call TRBD1 (5 bases). CDR1 and CDR2 from the germline V gene are KGHSH and LQKENI. Deletions cut 2 bases from V and 6 bases from J, with 10 bases between. This CDR3 is built from 13 residues. In nucleotides, the CDR3 is TGTGCCAGCTCACCAGTCCAGGACAATGGCTACACCTTC. Protein: CASSPVQDNGYTF.

This clone was counted only a few times. The chain couples TRBV7-9 to TRBJ1-1; no clear D. The CDR3 consists of 14 residues. CDR1 and CDR2 from the germline V gene are SEHNR and FQNEAQ (reference sequence). Between the trimmed V and J ends, which lost 7 bases and 4 bases, there was a span of 16 bases. The CDR3 DNA is TGTGCCAGCATAGAGGGCCCTGGGAGCACTGAAGCTTTCTTT. Translated: CASIEGPGSTEAFF.